The 30 T cell receptor beta chains below come from one sample, sequenced in a study of T cell clones after liver transplantation. Method: immunoSEQ multiplex PCR; TCRdb's copy keeps in-frame clones and lacks some. Among tens of thousands of clones listed, 71% were seen once. Material: CD4+ T cells from blood, obtained before liver transplant. These receptors came from a human donor who received a liver transplant.

The chain employs TRBV5-4 and TRBJ2-1; D possibly corresponds to TRBD2 (6 bases). CDR3 length: 16 amino acids. The germline V gene has CDR1 SGHNT and CDR2 YYREEE (reference sequence). V lost 4 bases to trimming and J lost 1 base, with 15 bases between them. The CDR3 is CASSPEGQYSYNEQFF. The CDR3 DNA follows: TGTGCCAGCAGCCCGGAGGGGCAGTATTCCTACAATGAGCAGTTCTTC. Variable domain in full (rest from reference TRBV5-4 and TRBJ2-1): ETGVTQSPTHLIKTRGQQVTLRCSSQSGHNTVSWYQQALGQGPQFIFQYYREEENGRGNFPPRFSGLQFPNYSSELNVNALELDDSALYLCASSPEGQYSYNEQFFGPGTRLTVL.

Only a few counts were recorded for this clone. This rearrangement joins TRBV6-6 to TRBJ1-4; D may be TRBD1 (6 bases). Germline-derived CDR1 and CDR2 are MNHNY and SVGAGI (reference sequence). Trimming left V 2 bases short and J 3 bases short, with 13 bases between. The CDR3 is made up of 16 amino acids. The CDR3 loop reads CASSYRQGPSNEKLFF. The DNA of the CDR3 is TGTGCCAGCAGTTACCGTCAGGGGCCTTCTAATGAAAAACTGTTTTTT.

This clone was found once. The V call is TRBV11-2, the J call TRBJ2-1; D may be TRBD2 (7 bases). Germline V gene lookup returns CDR1 SGHAT and CDR2 FQNNGV. V dropped 4 bases and J dropped 7 bases, with 11 bases sitting between them. The CDR3 is 13 amino acids. The CDR3 bases are TGTGCCAGCAGCTGGACTAGGGGGAATGAGCAGTTCTTC. It is translated as CASSWTRGNEQFF.

The gene calls are TRBV5-1 and TRBJ2-1; a possible D gene is TRBD2 (6 bases). Germline V gene lookup returns CDR1 SGHRS and CDR2 YFSETQ. The V gene lost 0 bases and the J gene lost 6 bases, with 16 bases spanning the gap. CDR3 length equals 16 residues. The CDR3 nucleotides read TGCGCCAGCAGCTTGGAGGTAGCCCCCGGGGGCAATGAGCAGTTCTTC. Protein sequence: CASSLEVAPGGNEQFF.

The CDR3 bases are TGTGCCAGCAGCTTGTTACATACTCTTAGGGGGGGCTACACCTTC. Its protein product is CASSLLHTLRGGYTF. This chain uses TRBV5-4 with TRBJ1-2, with D possibly matching TRBD1 (6 bases). V lost 1 base and J 8 bases, leaving 18 bases between the germline ends. CDR3 length: 15 amino acids. Germline CDR1 is SGHNT and CDR2 is YYREEE (reference sequence). Together with reference TRBV5-4 and TRBJ1-2, the CDR3 gives the full variable domain: ETGVTQSPTHLIKTRGQQVTLRCSSQSGHNTVSWYQQALGQGPQFIFQYYREEENGRGNFPPRFSGLQFPNYSSELNVNALELDDSALYLCASSLLHTLRGGYTFGSGTRLTVV.

The V call is TRBV5-1, the J call TRBJ2-3, with 7 positions matching TRBD1. The length of the CDR3 is 16 residues. Germline V CDR1 and CDR2: SGHRS, YFSETQ. V shed 2 bases and J 0 bases; nucleotides not matched to a gene: 6. CDR3 in amino acids: CASSFLDRTSTDTQYF. The CDR3 DNA reads as TGCGCCAGCAGCTTTTTGGACAGGACTAGCACAGATACGCAGTATTTT.

This clone was detected only once. The CDR3 DNA is TGTGCCAGCAGTCGTTTCGACAGGGGAGATCAGCCCCAGCATTTT. This codes for CASSRFDRGDQPQHF. The chain joins TRBV6-5 to TRBJ1-5; 8 bases are shared with TRBD1. Looked up from germline, CDR1 is MNHEY and CDR2 is SVGAGI. V lost 5 bases, J lost 5 bases, and 8 bases stayed unmatched. This CDR3 region has 15 residues.

This clone was recorded once. Mismatch with germline at one junction end may stem from a read error. J is TRBJ2-3 and V is TRBV18, with a possible D match to TRBD2 (6 bases). Looked up from germline, CDR1 is KGHSH and CDR2 is LQKENI. The CDR3 is made up of 14 amino acids. CDR3 sequence (DNA): TGTGCCAGCTCCCCACGGGACTTTGGAGATACGCAGTATTTT. Protein sequence: CASSPRDFGDTQYF.

The chain employs TRBV6-5 and TRBJ2-1; possible D gene TRBD1, 6 bases. V shed 6 bases and J shed 4 bases, with 16 bases lying between them. This CDR3 comprises 15 residues. CDR1 and CDR2 from the germline V gene are MNHEY and SVGAGI. For the CDR3, the DNA is TGTGCCAGCAGATGGGGTACAGGGCGGTACAATGAGCAGTTCTTC. This translates into CASRWGTGRYNEQFF.

The chain employs TRBV11-2 and TRBJ1-5; D is undetermined. CDR3 length: 13 residues. Germline CDR1 and CDR2: SGHAT and FQNNGV. The germline V and J ends were trimmed by 5 bases and 2 bases, with 7 bases remaining between them. The CDR3 spells CASSLSGNQPQHF. The CDR3 bases are TGTGCCAGCAGCCTTTCGGGCAATCAGCCCCAGCATTTT.

The rearrangement uses TRBV5-1 and TRBJ2-2; D is possibly TRBD2 (7 bases). The V gene lost 0 bases and the J gene lost 4 bases, with 16 bases spanning the gap. Germline-derived CDR1 and CDR2 are SGHRS and YFSETQ. The CDR3 spans 17 residues. The CDR3 here is CASSLVMGGPGTGELFF. CDR3 sequence (DNA): TGCGCCAGCAGCTTGGTTATGGGGGGGCCTGGCACCGGGGAGCTGTTTTTT.

V gene TRBV5-4 combines with J gene TRBJ2-1; 7 positions match TRBD2. Germline V gene data show CDR1 as SGHNT and CDR2 as YYREEE (reference sequence). Trimming took 0 bases from V and 4 from J; bases not matched to a gene: 10. CDR3 size: 17 residues. The CDR3, as DNA: TGTGCCAGCAGCTTGGATAGACTAGCTTCGCAATACAATGAGCAGTTCTTC. This sequence encodes CASSLDRLASQYNEQFF.

This clone was seen a few times. This chain links TRBV11-2 with TRBJ1-6; D gene uncertain. The CDR3 sequence is 14 residues long. Germline V gives CDR1 SGHAT, CDR2 FQNNGV. Trimming left V 5 bases short and J 8 bases short, with 13 bases between. CDR3 residues: CASSPLREHSPLHF. The CDR3 DNA reads as TGTGCCAGCAGCCCCCTTAGGGAGCATTCACCCCTCCACTTT.

This chain uses TRBV7-3 with TRBJ2-3; 8 bases line up with TRBD2. Germline V lookup: CDR1 SGHTA, CDR2 FQGTGA. The V and J ends lost 2 bases and 0 bases, in that order; junction bases with no gene match: 4. This CDR3 spans 16 amino acids. The CDR3 is CASSLSASGSTDTQYF. In DNA, the CDR3 is TGTGCCAGCAGCTTATCGGCTAGCGGGAGCACAGATACGCAGTATTTT.

This sequence joins TRBV27 and TRBJ2-2, with 9 nucleotides matching TRBD1. Germline V lookup: CDR1 MNHEY, CDR2 SMNVEV (reference sequence). This CDR3 region has 15 residues. Losses at the gene ends were 5 bases for V and 6 bases for J; bases not matched to a gene: 7. Written as DNA, the CDR3 is TGTGCCAGCAGTGGCCGGGACAGGGTCCCCGGGGAGCTGTTTTTT. Its protein is CASSGRDRVPGELFF.

The table lists this clone with a few counts. Other nucleotide sequences from this sample produce the same CDR3. V gene TRBV5-5 combines with J gene TRBJ2-7; D not resolved. The CDR3 runs to 11 residues. Germline assignment: CDR1 SGHKS and CDR2 YYEKEE (reference sequence). Trimming removed 5 bases from V and 2 bases from J, with 5 bases in between. CDR3 protein: CASSLTYEQYF. CDR3 DNA sequence: TGTGCCAGCAGTTTAACCTACGAGCAGTACTTC.

The chain uses TRBV7-9 and TRBJ1-5; 8 bases map to TRBD1. The CDR3 spans 13 residues. Germline CDR1 and CDR2: SEHNR and FQNEAQ (reference sequence). V lost 4 bases to trimming and J lost 6 bases; unmatched junction nucleotides: 2. DNA for the CDR3: TGTGCCAGCAGCTCGCAGGGGGCTCAGCCCCAGCATTTT. Encoded protein: CASSSQGAQPQHF.

This clone was found a few times. The chain couples TRBV15 to TRBJ2-3; 10 bases fit TRBD2. V shed 0 bases and J 5 bases; nucleotides not matched to a gene: 5. CDR1 and CDR2 (germline): LNHNV, YYDKDF (reference sequence). The CDR3 is made up of 16 amino acids. The CDR3: CATSRDERGGVDTQYF. CDR3 in DNA: TGTGCCACCAGCAGAGACGAGCGGGGGGGGGTAGATACGCAGTATTTT.

The V and J genes are TRBV9 and TRBJ2-7, with 9 bases fitting TRBD1. Looked up from germline, CDR1 is SGDLS and CDR2 is YYNGEE. J lost 3 bases, V lost 2 bases, and 6 bases had no gene match. The CDR3 runs to 15 residues. The CDR3 is CASSVGTGKGYEQYF. Written as DNA, the CDR3 is TGTGCCAGCAGCGTGGGGACAGGGAAGGGCTACGAGCAGTACTTC.

For the CDR3, the DNA is TGTGCCAGCAGCCCGGACTGGACAGGCACCGGGGAGCTGTTTTTT. Amino acids: CASSPDWTGTGELFF. The genes are TRBV7-3 and TRBJ2-2; 7 bases match TRBD1. This CDR3 spans 15 amino acids. From germline, CDR1 is SGHTA and CDR2 FQGTGA. The V segment lost 5 bases and the J segment 4 bases; nucleotides outside the gene matches: 7.

The rearrangement uses TRBV18 and TRBJ2-5, with TRBD1 as a possible D gene (6 bases). Trimming took off 4 bases at V and 4 bases at J, with 10 bases between the two ends. Germline values: CDR1 KGHSH, CDR2 LQKENI. The CDR3 runs to 13 residues. The CDR3 DNA reads TGTGCCAGCTCACAGTCCAGGGGAGAGACCCAGTACTTC. Protein product: CASSQSRGETQYF.

The V and J genes are TRBV25-1 and TRBJ1-2; 8 nucleotides match TRBD1. Per the germline V gene, CDR1 is MGHDK and CDR2 is SYGVNS. This CDR3 region has 15 residues. With V trimmed by 4 bases and J by 2 bases, 6 bases remained unmatched. CDR3 protein: CASSGDRGRNYGYTF. Written as DNA, the CDR3 is TGTGCCAGCAGTGGAGACAGGGGTAGAAACTATGGCTACACCTTC.

The chain is built from TRBV6-1 and TRBJ1-2, with TRBD1 matching 7 bases. This CDR3 contains 15 residues. Germline V gene sequence: CDR1 MNHNS, CDR2 SASEGT. J was trimmed by 4 bases and V by 1 base; bases with no gene match: 6. The CDR3 is CASSEGQGGSYGYTF. The CDR3, as DNA: TGTGCCAGCAGTGAAGGACAGGGCGGAAGCTATGGCTACACCTTC.

V is TRBV4-1 and J is TRBJ1-4; maybe TRBD1 (5 bases). Per the germline V gene, CDR1 is MGHRA and CDR2 is YSYEKL. V shed 0 bases and J shed 8 bases, with 16 bases lying between them. CDR3 size: 16 residues. This CDR3 reads CASSQDPGDFSEKLFF. CDR3 nucleotides: TGCGCCAGCAGCCAAGATCCGGGGGACTTTAGCGAAAAACTGTTTTTT.

CDR3 loop: CASQRDSLGDEQFF. The CDR3 region has the DNA TGTGCCTCCCAACGGGATTCCCTGGGAGATGAGCAGTTCTTC. The chain is built from TRBV11-2 and TRBJ2-1, with D perhaps matching TRBD2 (5 bases). V was pared by 11 bases and J by 8 bases, with 22 bases between. The germline CDR1 and CDR2 sequences are SGHAT and FQNNGV. The CDR3 covers 14 residues.

This clone was seen many times. The chain couples TRBV4-1 to TRBJ1-1; TRBD1 matches at 7 bases. This CDR3 is built from 15 residues. CDR1 is MGHRA and CDR2 is YSYEKL in the germline V gene. V was clipped by 0 bases and J by 5 bases; unmatched bases: 6. The CDR3 protein is CASSQEEQGWTEAFF. CDR3 DNA sequence: TGCGCCAGCAGCCAAGAAGAACAGGGGTGGACTGAAGCTTTCTTT.

The chain links TRBV11-3 to TRBJ2-1; 11 bases are a match to TRBD2. V was clipped by 5 bases and J by 7 bases; unmatched bases: 7. Germline CDR1 is SGHNT and CDR2 is YENEEA. The CDR3 extends over 15 amino acids. Written as DNA, the CDR3 is TGTGCCAGCAGCCTCTATAGCGGGGGGGCGAATGAGCAGTTCTTC. Its translation: CASSLYSGGANEQFF.

V is TRBV5-4 and J is TRBJ2-7; 8 bases agree with TRBD1. The germline V gene has CDR1 SGHNT and CDR2 YYREEE (reference sequence). J was trimmed by 3 bases and V by 4 bases; bases with no gene match: 3. This CDR3 contains 13 residues. CDR3: CASSRTGSYEQYF. DNA of the CDR3: TGTGCCAGCAGCCGGACAGGGAGCTACGAGCAGTACTTC.

The chain carries TRBV15 and TRBJ1-2; D is possibly TRBD1 (5 bases). The CDR3 contains 14 residues. V lost 0 bases and J 3 bases, leaving 8 bases between the germline ends. Germline CDR1 LNHNV, CDR2 YYDKDF (reference sequence). CDR3 loop: CATSREGGDYGYTF. CDR3 in DNA: TGTGCCACCAGCAGAGAGGGGGGTGACTATGGCTACACCTTC.

The rearrangement links TRBV21-1 to TRBJ1-5; TRBD1 is taken as the D call from the table, unchecked against the DNA. TRBV21-1 is labeled a pseudogene. This CDR3 comprises 16 residues. CDR3 sequence (DNA): TGTGCCAGGAGTTTCGAGGACAGGGTCTTTAATCAGCCCCAGCATTTT. The encoded protein is CARSFEDRVFNQPQHF.